Below, one TCR beta chain is given with its context. Its antigen is currently unknown. These data belong to a study of T-cell memory formation after mild COVID-19. Study-wide results and caveats: Cross-reactive memory seemingly joined, as some responding clones were found in pre-infection memory.

TCRdb ran MiXCR on the 5' RACE reads and lists one entry per CDR3 protein. Of hundreds of thousands of distinct CDR3 sequences in the sample, 28% are singletons; the top ten hold about 14%. With 0 bases removed from V and 5 bases from J, the gap between germline ends came to 9 bases. This CDR3 has 13 residues. Germline values: CDR1 SGHRS, CDR2 YFSETQ. The sequence derives from an adult woman who had mild COVID-19 (a few samples of this study predate the infection). Cell type and time point are not known. The rearrangement joins TRBV5-1 to TRBJ2-7; no clear D. Sequencing was performed on PBMCs or a T cell subset sorted from them (not recorded which). CDR3 loop: CASSLEVLHEQYF. As DNA, the CDR3 is TGCGCCAGCAGCTTGGAGGTACTTCACGAGCAGTACTTC.